The 28 T cell receptor beta chains reported below all come from one sample, sequenced in a study of cytomegalovirus exposure and HLA in healthy donors (dated by TCRdb to 2016 to 2017). Libraries were prepared through the immunoSEQ multiplex PCR assay. For the multiplex PCR, a mixture combining 60 forward primers for TCR Vbeta segments and 13 reverse primers for TCR Jbeta segments was used. This is the immuneACCESS table as TCRdb keeps it, with only in-frame sequences that have V and J called. A part of the clones is gone; compared with another copy, unresolved V genes explain less than half, and the rest is unexplained. This sample gives roughly 150,000 clones in total; roughly 77% of them show up just once. The ten largest clones take up around 11% of the sample. The sample was PBMCs. The receptor source for this set is a man aged 18 to 30 in good health and CMV-seropositive.

V gene TRBV7-2 combines with J gene TRBJ2-1; 10 nucleotides align to TRBD2. This CDR3 has 13 residues. Germline assignment: CDR1 SGHTA and CDR2 FQGNSA. The trim removed 5 bases at V and 8 bases at J, leaving 3 bases unmatched. The DNA for the CDR3 is TGTGCCAGCAGCCCACTAGCGGGATATGAGCAGTTCTTC. It codes for CASSPLAGYEQFF. The complete variable domain, with remaining parts taken from reference TRBV7-2 and TRBJ2-1, reads GAGVSQSPSNKVTEKGKDVELRCDPISGHTALYWYRQSLGQGLEFLIYFQGNSAPDKSGLPSDRFSAERTGGSVSTLTIQRTQQEDSAVYLCASSPLAGYEQFFGPGTRLTVL.

The chain carries TRBV30 and TRBJ2-1, with 9 bases aligning to TRBD2. Trimming at V came to 0 bases and at J to 12 bases, leaving 6 bases not matched to a gene. The CDR3 has 13 amino acids. The germline CDR1 and CDR2 sequences are GTSNPN and SVGIG (reference sequence). The CDR3 DNA is TGTGCCTGGAGTGTACGCGGGGGGGGGCGGCAGTTCTTC. Amino acid sequence: CAWSVRGGGRQFF.

This sequence joins TRBV2 and TRBJ2-2, with D possibly being TRBD1 (6 bases). CDR3 length equals 11 residues. Germline lookup yields CDR1 SNHLY and CDR2 FYNNEI. V lost 8 bases to trimming and J lost 6 bases, with 7 bases between them. The CDR3 here is CASQGSGELFF. CDR3 nucleotide sequence: TGTGCCAGCCAGGGGTCCGGGGAGCTGTTTTTT.

The J gene is TRBJ1-1, the V gene TRBV28, with D perhaps TRBD1 (6 bases). CDR1 and CDR2 (germline): MDHEN, SYDVKM. V shed 4 bases and J shed 1 base, with 13 bases lying between them. The CDR3 spans 15 residues. The DNA for the CDR3 is TGTGCCAGCAGTTCAGGGACATGGGGGAACACTGAAGCTTTCTTT. This sequence encodes CASSSGTWGNTEAFF.

The V gene is TRBV5-1, the J gene TRBJ1-5, with D possibly being TRBD1 (5 bases). V was cut by 0 bases and J by 4 bases, with 11 bases left in between. Germline CDR1 SGHRS, CDR2 YFSETQ. This CDR3 has 15 residues. CDR3 sequence (DNA): TGCGCCAGCAGCTTGGTTGGGGGGGTGAATCAGCCCCAGCATTTT. Translated: CASSLVGGVNQPQHF.

This clone has more than one count but fewer than ten. The gene calls are TRBV19 and TRBJ2-2; the match to TRBD1 covers 8 bases. The CDR3 covers 15 residues. CDR1 and CDR2 (germline): LNHDA, SQIVND (reference sequence). After removal of 3 bases from V and 3 bases from J, the junction contained 3 bases not matched to a gene. DNA for the CDR3: TGTGCCAGTAGTATTCTGGACAGGGACACCGGGGAGCTGTTTTTT. Amino acids: CASSILDRDTGELFF. The full variable domain, rest sourced from reference TRBV19 and TRBJ2-2, is DGGITQSPKYLFRKEGQNVTLSCEQNLNHDAMYWYRQDPGQGLRLIYYSQIVNDFQKGDIAEGYSVSREKKESFPLTVTSAQKNPTAFYLCASSILDRDTGELFFGEGSRLTVL.

This chain joins TRBV7-9 and TRBJ2-3; 8 bases map to TRBD1. This CDR3 has 16 residues. The V gene end was trimmed by 4 bases and the J gene end by 3 bases; junction bases not matched to a gene: 9. In germline, CDR1 is SEHNR, CDR2 FQNEAQ (reference sequence). CDR3 coding DNA: TGTGCCAGCAGCTCACCCCAGGGGGCTAGAACAGATACGCAGTATTTT. Its translation is CASSSPQGARTDTQYF.

This CDR3 is CASSILAGAKNEQYF. Written as DNA, the CDR3 is TGTGCCAGCAGTATTCTAGCGGGAGCGAAGAACGAGCAGTACTTC. The V and J genes are TRBV28 and TRBJ2-7; 10 positions match TRBD2. Germline V CDR1 and CDR2: MDHEN, SYDVKM. The CDR3 has 15 amino acids. The J segment lost 5 bases and the V segment lost 5 bases, leaving 9 bases of the junction unmatched.

The V gene is TRBV6-5, the J gene TRBJ2-5, with unresolved D. Germline values: CDR1 MNHEY, CDR2 SVGAGI. The germline V and J ends were trimmed by 0 bases and 5 bases, with 7 bases remaining between them. There are 13 residues in the CDR3. CDR3 amino acids: CASSYSRSETQYF. The CDR3 region has the DNA TGTGCCAGCAGTTACTCGAGGAGCGAGACCCAGTACTTC.

The chain couples TRBV30 to TRBJ2-6; no definite D call. CDR3 size: 13 residues. Germline V gene data show CDR1 as GTSNPN and CDR2 as SVGIG (reference sequence). The ends were cut back, 8 bases at V and 4 bases at J, with 12 bases in the middle. In DNA form, the CDR3 reads TGTGCCCGAGGAGATTCAGGGGCCAACGTCCTGACTTTC. This translates into CARGDSGANVLTF.

This clone was seen more than once but under ten times. The chain has TRBV19 and TRBJ1-6, with D tentatively TRBD1 (5 bases). Trimming removed 5 bases at V and 8 bases at J, with 16 bases between. Per germline, CDR1 LNHDA and CDR2 SQIVND (reference sequence). The CDR3 is 15 amino acids. The CDR3 sequence: CASSLWSGGDSPLHF. The CDR3 nucleotides read TGTGCCAGTAGTCTCTGGAGCGGGGGGGATTCACCCCTCCACTTT.

V is TRBV19 and J is TRBJ1-5, with no clear D. The CDR3 is 14 amino acids. Trimming cost V 3 bases and J 0 bases, with 6 bases left between them. Per the germline V gene, CDR1 is LNHDA and CDR2 is SQIVND (reference sequence). For the CDR3, the DNA is TGTGCCAGTAGTATCCCGTATAGCAATCAGCCCCAGCATTTT. Its translation: CASSIPYSNQPQHF.

This chain connects TRBV5-1 to TRBJ2-7; 7 nucleotides agree with TRBD2. The CDR3 sequence is 13 residues long. Trimming removed 7 bases from V and 3 bases from J; junction bases left unmatched: 7. Germline CDR1 reads SGHRS; CDR2 reads YFSETQ. The CDR3 region has the DNA TGCGCCAGCGCGCGATCTAGCGGCTACGAGCAGTACTTC. Amino acids: CASARSSGYEQYF. Drawing the rest from reference TRBV5-1 and TRBJ2-7, the complete variable domain is KAGVTQTPRYLIKTRGQQVTLSCSPISGHRSVSWYQQTPGQGLQFLFEYFSETQRNKGNFPGRFSGRQFSNSRSEMNVSTLELGDSALYLCASARSSGYEQYFGPGTRLTVT.

The chain uses TRBV5-1 and TRBJ1-1, with 8 bases matching TRBD1. The ends lost 0 bases at V and 4 bases at J; junction bases unmatched: 5. This CDR3 region has 15 residues. Per germline, CDR1 SGHRS and CDR2 YFSETQ. The DNA for the CDR3 is TGCGCCAGCAGCTTGGGCGGACAGGGAGGCACTGAAGCTTTCTTT. This sequence encodes CASSLGGQGGTEAFF.

V is TRBV5-1 and J is TRBJ2-5, with 7 positions matching TRBD2. The CDR3 loop spans 15 amino acids. Germline CDR1 reads SGHRS; CDR2 reads YFSETQ. V was clipped by 4 bases and J by 5 bases; unmatched bases: 11. CDR3: CASSLGEGLKETQYF. DNA for the CDR3: TGCGCCAGCAGCCTTGGGGAGGGGCTGAAGGAGACCCAGTACTTC.

This clone was seen just once. The chain carries TRBV10-3 and TRBJ2-2; D call uncertain. Germline V gene lookup returns CDR1 ENHRY and CDR2 SYGVKD. The ends were cut back, 6 bases at V and 5 bases at J, with 13 bases in the middle. The CDR3 runs 14 residues. CDR3 amino acids: CAISMVSETGELFF. As DNA, the CDR3 is TGTGCCATCAGCATGGTATCGGAGACCGGGGAGCTGTTTTTT.

The V gene is TRBV18, the J gene TRBJ1-4; D remains ambiguous. The CDR3 loop spans 17 amino acids. Trimming removed 1 base from V and 3 bases from J, with 15 bases in between. Germline values: CDR1 KGHSH, CDR2 LQKENI. CDR3 sequence reads: CASSPRSSGSANEKLFF. In DNA form, the CDR3 reads TGTGCCAGCTCACCACGTTCGTCGGGGTCGGCTAATGAAAAACTGTTTTTT.

This sequence joins TRBV11-1 and TRBJ2-1; 11 bases map to TRBD2. CDR3 length: 18 amino acids. With V trimmed by 5 bases and J by 7 bases, 16 bases remained unmatched. Germline V gives CDR1 SGHAT, CDR2 FQDESV (reference sequence). The CDR3 loop reads CASSPARGIAGGLNEQFF. DNA of the CDR3: TGTGCCAGCAGCCCCGCCAGGGGGATAGCGGGAGGGTTAAATGAGCAGTTCTTC.

The genes are TRBV6-1 and TRBJ1-5; D is ambiguous. The CDR3 extends over 15 amino acids. Germline values: CDR1 MNHNS, CDR2 SASEGT. Trimming stripped 0 bases from V and 7 bases from J, with 13 bases between. The CDR3 DNA reads TGTGCCAGCAGTGAAGCCCCATCTACTCACCAGCCCCAGCATTTT. This gives the protein CASSEAPSTHQPQHF.

The gene calls are TRBV28 and TRBJ2-7; 7 positions match TRBD2. CDR3 length: 14 amino acids. Unmatched junction bases numbered 12, after V lost 9 bases and J lost 4 bases. Germline CDR1 and CDR2: MDHEN and SYDVKM. The CDR3 loop reads CASAPGGTDYEQYF. DNA for the CDR3: TGTGCCAGTGCCCCGGGAGGTACAGATTACGAGCAGTACTTC.

The rearrangement uses TRBV18 and TRBJ1-2; no clear D gene. Between the trimmed V and J ends, which lost 3 bases and 7 bases, there was a span of 15 bases. Per the germline V gene, CDR1 is KGHSH and CDR2 is LQKENI. This CDR3 region has 14 residues. CDR3: CASSPSDMPAGYTF. CDR3 DNA sequence: TGTGCCAGCTCACCTTCCGACATGCCCGCTGGCTACACCTTC.

This rearrangement joins TRBV19 to TRBJ1-1; TRBD1 agrees at 11 bases. This CDR3 contains 12 residues. Trimming removed 7 bases from V and 11 bases from J; junction bases left unmatched: 6. The germline CDR1 and CDR2 sequences are LNHDA and SQIVND (reference sequence). The CDR3 bases are TGTGCCAGTATGTCGGGGACAGGGGGTGCTTTCTTT. This sequence encodes CASMSGTGGAFF.

This clone was picked up one time. The chain uses TRBV28 and TRBJ2-7; weak D call: TRBD2 (5 bases). V lost 6 bases and J lost 2, with 17 bases in between. The CDR3 has 15 residues. Germline-derived CDR1 and CDR2 are MDHEN and SYDVKM. CDR3 DNA: TGTGCCAGCAGCCAACCCCTGACTATAGCCTACGAGCAGTACTTC. It translates to CASSQPLTIAYEQYF.

V gene TRBV5-8 combines with J gene TRBJ1-5; 7 bases match TRBD1. CDR1 SGHTS and CDR2 YDEGEE come from the germline V gene. V gave up 2 bases and J gave up 0 bases; unmatched junction bases: 8. The CDR3 spans 17 residues. The CDR3 spells CASSFTGVVNSNQPQHF. CDR3 sequence (DNA): TGTGCCAGCAGCTTCACAGGGGTCGTTAATAGCAATCAGCCCCAGCATTTT.

V and J are TRBV5-6 and TRBJ2-7; 8 bases fit TRBD1. The junction had 3 bases not matched to a gene; V was cut back by 2 bases and J by 2 bases. Per the germline V gene, CDR1 is SGHDT and CDR2 is YYEEEE. This CDR3 comprises 14 residues. The CDR3 bases are TGTGCCAGCAGCTTTCCGGACAGGGCCTACGAGCAGTACTTC. It translates to CASSFPDRAYEQYF.

This clone turned up a few times. J is TRBJ2-2 and V is TRBV6-5; 9 bases fit TRBD2. J was trimmed by 3 bases and V by 7 bases; bases with no gene match: 6. In germline, CDR1 is MNHEY, CDR2 SVGAGI. CDR3 length equals 15 residues. The CDR3 region has the DNA TGTGCCAGCACCGAAAGCGGGAGGTACACCGGGGAGCTGTTTTTT. As protein: CASTESGRYTGELFF.

The chain is built from TRBV2 and TRBJ1-5, with 10 bases that match TRBD1. Looked up from germline, CDR1 is SNHLY and CDR2 is FYNNEI. The V segment lost 8 bases and the J segment 9 bases; nucleotides outside the gene matches: 7. This CDR3 comprises 13 residues. The CDR3 region is CASSRDRGAPQHF. In DNA form, the CDR3 reads TGTGCCAGCTCTCGGGACAGGGGTGCGCCCCAGCATTTT.

The V gene is TRBV19, the J gene TRBJ1-5; D might be TRBD1 (6 bases). Germline assignment: CDR1 LNHDA and CDR2 SQIVND (reference sequence). This CDR3 comprises 15 residues. Deletions cut 6 bases from V and 0 bases from J, with 12 bases between. CDR3 coding DNA: TGTGCCAGTAGAGGGGGACACCTTAGCAATCAGCCCCAGCATTTT. This codes for CASRGGHLSNQPQHF.